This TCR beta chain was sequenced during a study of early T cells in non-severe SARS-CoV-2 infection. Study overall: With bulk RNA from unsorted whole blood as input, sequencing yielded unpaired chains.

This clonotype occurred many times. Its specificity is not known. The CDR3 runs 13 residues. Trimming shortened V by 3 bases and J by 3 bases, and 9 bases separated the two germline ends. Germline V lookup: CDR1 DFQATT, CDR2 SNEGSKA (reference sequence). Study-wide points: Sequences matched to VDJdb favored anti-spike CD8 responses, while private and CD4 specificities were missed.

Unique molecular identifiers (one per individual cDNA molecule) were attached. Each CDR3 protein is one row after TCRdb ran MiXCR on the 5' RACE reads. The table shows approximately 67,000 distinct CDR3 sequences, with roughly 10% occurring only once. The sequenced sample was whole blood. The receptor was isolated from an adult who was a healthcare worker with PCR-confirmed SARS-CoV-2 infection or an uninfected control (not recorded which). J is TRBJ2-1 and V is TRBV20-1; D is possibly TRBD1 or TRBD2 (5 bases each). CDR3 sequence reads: CSARGVGYNEQFF. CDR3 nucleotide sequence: TGCAGTGCTAGGGGGGTGGGCTACAATGAGCAGTTCTTC.